This TCR beta chain was recovered during a study of CD8 T cells in ankylosing spondylitis. CDR3 length: 10 amino acids. From germline, CDR1 is SEHNR and CDR2 FQNEAQ (reference sequence). Trimming took 5 bases from V and 11 from J, leaving 9 bases between them. In this sample, this clonotype turned up many times. Quantitative 5'-RACE with molecular barcodes produced the TCR beta libraries. Via MiXCR, TCRdb re-called the 5' RACE reads, giving one row per CDR3 protein. The data hold 200,000 to 250,000 distinct CDR3 sequences, with about 10% observed a single time. Sequencing was performed on blood, either unsorted or a sorted T cell fraction (not recorded which). The receptor was derived from a male donor with ankylosing spondylitis or in good health (not recorded which). The chain uses TRBV7-9 and TRBJ1-1; no definite D call. CDR3 in DNA: TGTGCCAGCAGCGAGGGATGGGCTTTCTTT. It translates to CASSEGWAFF.